The 23 T cell receptor beta chains below come from one sample, sequenced in a study of blood T cells in healthy people across ages. A sample-barcoded 5' primer and a J-beta primer mix were used in a second PCR of roughly 7 to 11 cycles. A single record per CDR3 protein comes from TCRdb applying MiXCR to the 5' RACE reads. The repertoire consists of hundreds of thousands of distinct CDR3 sequences, with 45% to 65% occurring once and the leading ten covering 51%. Material: blood. These receptors were taken from a man aged 60 to 75 in good health.

This sequence joins TRBV20-1 and TRBJ2-5; 11 bases are shared with TRBD2. The CDR3 runs 14 residues. The J segment lost 11 bases and the V segment lost 6 bases, leaving 14 bases of the junction unmatched. The V gene's germline CDR1 is DFQATT and CDR2 SNEGSKA (reference sequence). The CDR3 region has the DNA TGCAGTGCCACTACTAGCGGGAGTTACAATGGGCAGTACTTC. This translates into CSATTSGSYNGQYF.

This rearrangement joins TRBV2 to TRBJ2-1, with D unresolved. V dropped 1 base and J dropped 11 bases, with 9 bases sitting between them. This CDR3 has 12 amino acids. Germline CDR1 is SNHLY and CDR2 is FYNNEI. The CDR3 DNA sequence: TGTGCCAGCAGTGAAGGGGTTAATAAGCAGTTCTTC. Its translation is CASSEGVNKQFF.

This clonotype was seen just once. The chain links TRBV5-1 to TRBJ2-1; D is tentatively TRBD1 or TRBD2 (5 bases each). Germline loops: CDR1 SGHRS, CDR2 YFSETQ. The CDR3 runs 14 residues. V was pared by 10 bases and J by 6 bases, with 20 bases between. This CDR3 is CAGRRDPRANEQFF. CDR3 bases: TGCGCCGGCCGCCGGGACCCGAGGGCCAATGAGCAGTTCTTC.

The chain is built from TRBV20-1 and TRBJ2-7, with TRBD1 as a possible D gene (5 bases). This CDR3 is 14 amino acids long. Deletions cut 6 bases from V and 2 bases from J, with 17 bases between. In germline, CDR1 is DFQATT, CDR2 SNEGSKA (reference sequence). The CDR3 region has the DNA TGCAGTGCAGGGGCCAGGCCCCCAACCTACGAGCAGTACTTC. The encoded protein is CSAGARPPTYEQYF.

This clonotype has just a few counts. The V and J genes are TRBV7-2 and TRBJ2-3; no reliable D call. V gave up 0 bases and J gave up 3 bases, with 10 bases separating them. The CDR3 runs to 15 residues. CDR1 and CDR2 from the germline V gene are SGHTA and FQGNSA. The CDR3 loop reads CASSLALGVTDTQYF. CDR3 nucleotides: TGTGCCAGCAGCTTAGCGCTGGGCGTGACAGATACGCAGTATTTT.

This sequence joins TRBV6-2 or TRBV6-3 and TRBJ2-4, with 9 positions matching TRBD1. CDR3 length: 13 amino acids. Germline CDR1 reads MNHEY; CDR2 reads SVGEGT. The ends lost 6 bases at V and 4 bases at J; junction bases unmatched: 1. CDR3 residues: CASRGTGKNIQYF. CDR3 bases: TGTGCCAGCAGAGGGACAGGGAAAAACATTCAGTACTTC.

This clonotype came up once. V gene TRBV20-1 combines with J gene TRBJ2-4; TRBD2 agrees at 7 bases. The V segment lost 4 bases and the J segment 6 bases; nucleotides outside the gene matches: 12. The CDR3 covers 15 residues. Per the germline V gene, CDR1 is DFQATT and CDR2 is SNEGSKA (reference sequence). CDR3 loop: CSANGGSGKGNIQYF. DNA of the CDR3: TGCAGTGCTAATGGTGGGAGCGGGAAGGGAAACATTCAGTACTTC.

The chain combines TRBV13 with TRBJ2-1, with 8 bases fitting TRBD2. V shed 4 bases and J 7 bases; nucleotides not matched to a gene: 15. Germline-derived CDR1 and CDR2 are PRHDT and FYEKMQ (reference sequence). The CDR3 contains 17 residues. The CDR3 DNA is TGTGCCAGCAGCTCACTAGCCGGGAGGGGCGGGAGAAATGAGCAGTTCTTC. Amino acids: CASSSLAGRGGRNEQFF.

This chain joins TRBV12-3 or TRBV12-4 and TRBJ2-3, with D maybe TRBD2 (6 bases). V dropped 5 bases and J dropped 5 bases, with 14 bases sitting between them. This CDR3 region has 14 residues. CDR3 nucleotide sequence: TGTGCCAGCAGTCCAGGACTATCCGGAGATACGCAGTATTTT. Translated: CASSPGLSGDTQYF.

This clonotype has only a few counts. V and J are TRBV29-1 and TRBJ2-1, with D possibly TRBD2 on 7 matching bases. Germline lookup yields CDR1 SQVTM and CDR2 ANQGSEA. The CDR3 consists of 12 residues. The V gene lost 7 bases and the J gene lost 7 bases, with 14 bases spanning the gap. The CDR3: CSASGTWNEQFF. As DNA, the CDR3 is TGCAGCGCGAGCGGGACATGGAATGAGCAGTTCTTC.

The chain links TRBV10-3 to TRBJ2-3, with 8 bases aligning to TRBD1. From germline, CDR1 is ENHRY and CDR2 SYGVKD. The CDR3 is 14 residues long. V gave up 3 bases and J gave up 6 bases; unmatched junction bases: 5. CDR3 region: CAISELDRADTQYF. The CDR3 DNA is TGTGCCATCAGTGAACTGGACAGGGCGGATACGCAGTATTTT.

This clonotype occurred a few times. This chain links TRBV28 with TRBJ2-4; a weak D match, TRBD1 (5 bases). The germline V gene encodes CDR1 MDHEN and CDR2 SYDVKM. CDR3 length: 17 amino acids. The V end was cut by 6 bases, the J end by 8 bases, with 26 bases between. CDR3 sequence reads: CASRVPGLRDKRDIQYF. The CDR3 bases are TGTGCCAGCAGAGTACCGGGCCTCAGGGATAAGAGAGACATTCAGTACTTC.

The table lists this clonotype with many counts. The rearrangement uses TRBV20-1 and TRBJ1-1; D not certain. The CDR3 totals 12 residues. V was trimmed by 5 bases and J by 2 bases, leaving 9 bases between them. Germline V gene sequence: CDR1 DFQATT, CDR2 SNEGSKA (reference sequence). CDR3 bases: TGCAGTGCTGACTTTTCTAACACTGAAGCTTTCTTT. Amino acid sequence: CSADFSNTEAFF.

V is TRBV12-3 or TRBV12-4 and J is TRBJ2-7, with 14 bases aligning to TRBD2. The CDR3 consists of 20 residues. The V segment lost 3 bases and the J segment 4 bases; nucleotides outside the gene matches: 17. The DNA of the CDR3 is TGTGCCAGCAGTTTTTGGGTGACTAGCGGGGGGGCCACCCACACTTACGAGCAGTACTTC. This translates into CASSFWVTSGGATHTYEQYF.

The chain is built from TRBV28 and TRBJ1-5; D is unresolved. The germline V and J ends were trimmed by 6 bases and 15 bases, with 15 bases remaining between them. Germline CDR1 MDHEN, CDR2 SYDVKM. CDR3 size: 11 residues. The CDR3 region has the DNA TGTGCCAGCAGCGAGGCCTATATAACGCATTTT. Protein: CASSEAYITHF.

The chain joins TRBV6-5 to TRBJ1-2; 7 positions agree with TRBD1. This CDR3 contains 14 residues. Trimming removed 6 bases from V and 9 bases from J; junction bases left unmatched: 13. The germline CDR1 and CDR2 sequences are MNHEY and SVGAGI. CDR3 nucleotide sequence: TGTGCCAGCAGGCCGGGGGCAGGGGGATTTAGCTACACCTTC. Amino acids: CASRPGAGGFSYTF.

The CDR3 DNA reads as TGTGCCAGCACGACACAGCCTGCAGGGGGGGAGACCCAGTACTTC. This encodes CASTTQPAGGETQYF. V usage is TRBV7-2 and J usage is TRBJ2-5; D may be TRBD1 (7 bases). CDR1 is SGHTA, CDR2 FQGNSA, per germline. V was trimmed by 7 bases and J by 5 bases, leaving 20 bases between them. There are 15 residues in the CDR3.

This clonotype was picked up a small number of times. This chain uses TRBV21-1 with TRBJ2-7; TRBD1, the table's D call, lacks a check against the DNA. The DNA end favors TRBJ2-5, so the J call may be wrong. TRBV21-1 represents a pseudogene. The CDR3 is 18 residues long. The CDR3 coding sequence is TGTGCCAGCAGAAAAGGGACCGGGACAAGGGGGAAAGGGGAGACCCAGTACTTC. Protein sequence: CASRKGTGTRGKGETQYF.

The chain couples TRBV20-1 to TRBJ2-1; D gene unclear. Trimming cost V 0 bases and J 0 bases, with 12 bases left between them. The germline gives CDR1 DFQATT, CDR2 SNEGSKA (reference sequence). The CDR3 consists of 16 residues. CDR3 sequence reads: CSARDSQEFSYNEQFF. DNA for the CDR3: TGCAGTGCTAGAGATTCCCAGGAATTCTCCTACAATGAGCAGTTCTTC.

About this clonotype itself: It may be a read error: a sequence one base away is much more abundant. This chain links TRBV27 with TRBJ2-5; TRBD2 matches at 10 bases. The closer fit of TRBJ2-1 to the DNA end suggests the J call may be wrong. Germline loops: CDR1 MNHEY, CDR2 SMNVEV (reference sequence). The CDR3 is 16 residues long. CDR3 DNA: TGTGCCAGCAGTTTGAACCCTAGCGGGGGCCAAGAGACCCAGTTCTTC. Residues: CASSLNPSGGQETQFF.

J is TRBJ1-2 and V is TRBV20-1, with a tentative D call TRBD1 (5 bases). The CDR3 contains 15 residues. V was cut by 6 bases and J by 3 bases, with 20 bases left in between. Germline V gives CDR1 DFQATT, CDR2 SNEGSKA (reference sequence). CDR3 nucleotide sequence: TGCAGTGCCGAGGCGAGGGAAGGGACCCACTATGGCTACACCTTC. This gives the protein CSAEAREGTHYGYTF.

This clonotype was recorded at least ten times. The rearrangement uses TRBV29-1 and TRBJ2-3, with 13 bases identical to TRBD2. The trim removed 4 bases at V and 2 bases at J, leaving 3 bases unmatched. The CDR3 spans 15 residues. The germline CDR1 and CDR2 sequences are SQVTM and ANQGSEA. The CDR3: CSVGGTSGITDTQYF. In DNA, the CDR3 is TGCAGCGTTGGGGGGACTAGCGGGATCACAGATACGCAGTATTTT.

J is TRBJ2-1 and V is TRBV18, with D unresolved. In germline, CDR1 is KGHSH, CDR2 LQKENI. The germline V and J ends were trimmed by 1 base and 5 bases, with 9 bases remaining between them. The CDR3 is 14 amino acids. CDR3 DNA sequence: TGTGCCAGCTCACCACAAATAGGGAACAATGAGCAGTTCTTC. The encoded protein is CASSPQIGNNEQFF.